Listed below are T cell receptor beta chains from one sample, sequenced in a study of cytomegalovirus exposure and HLA in healthy donors. Generated by immunoSEQ multiplex PCR, the TCRdb table keeps only in-frame clones and is missing some. The table records over 150,000 clones, around three quarters of them present only once. Sequenced input: PBMCs. These receptors all stem from a woman aged 45-60 years in good health and CMV-seropositive. CDR3s include the opening cysteine and the closing phenylalanine or tryptophan. The D gene is left open where the match is weak. Clone size is given for some rows only: seen once, a few or many times, or a class if the clone is expanded.

abundance: .
j_gene: TRBJ2-7
d_gene: TRBD2
v_gene: TRBV9
CDR3nt: TGTGCCAGCAGCTCCTACCCCGGGACTAGCGAAACCTACGAGCAGTACTTC
CDR3aa: CASSSYPGTSETYEQYF

abundance: .
j_gene: TRBJ1-4
d_gene: TRBD1
v_gene: TRBV2
CDR3nt: TGTGCCAGCAGTAAGGAACAGGGGCTCCTTAGGGAAAAACTGTTTTTT
CDR3aa: CASSKEQGLLREKLFF

abundance: .
j_gene: TRBJ2-1
d_gene: .
v_gene: TRBV9
CDR3nt: TGTGCCAGCAGCTTTAGCGGAAGCTCCTACAATGAGCAGTTCTTC
CDR3aa: CASSFSGSSYNEQFF

abundance: .
j_gene: TRBJ2-5
d_gene: .
v_gene: TRBV5-1
CDR3nt: TGCGCCAGCAGCTTGTCCGAAGAGACCCAGTACTTC
CDR3aa: CASSLSEETQYF

abundance: .
j_gene: TRBJ1-2
d_gene: .
v_gene: TRBV14
CDR3nt: TGTGCCAGCAGCCATATACAGGGAGACTATGGCTACACCTTC
CDR3aa: CASSHIQGDYGYTF

abundance: once
j_gene: TRBJ2-7
d_gene: .
v_gene: TRBV27
CDR3nt: TGTGCCAGCAGTTTATCCCCCGGCGAGCAGTACTTC
CDR3aa: CASSLSPGEQYF

abundance: .
j_gene: TRBJ2-6
d_gene: .
v_gene: TRBV10-3
CDR3nt: TGTGCCATCAGTGGGGCCTCATCTGGGGCCAACGTCCTGACTTTC
CDR3aa: CAISGASSGANVLTF

abundance: .
j_gene: TRBJ2-2
d_gene: .
v_gene: TRBV29-1
CDR3nt: TGCAGCGTTGGAGATATAGGGGAGCTGTTTTTT
CDR3aa: CSVGDIGELFF

abundance: .
j_gene: TRBJ2-1
d_gene: .
v_gene: TRBV27
CDR3nt: TGTGCCAGCAGTGTCGGAGGGTACAATGAGCAGTTCTTC
CDR3aa: CASSVGGYNEQFF

abundance: .
j_gene: TRBJ1-3
d_gene: .
v_gene: TRBV2
CDR3nt: TGTGCCAGCAGTGACGGGGTCCGCTCTGGAAACACCATATATTTT
CDR3aa: CASSDGVRSGNTIYF

abundance: few
j_gene: TRBJ2-5
d_gene: TRBD2
v_gene: TRBV7-8
CDR3nt: TGTGCCAGCAGCTTAGAGGGGCGGGGGGGCGAGGAGACCCAGTACTTC
CDR3aa: CASSLEGRGGEETQYF

abundance: .
j_gene: TRBJ1-5
d_gene: .
v_gene: TRBV28
CDR3nt: TGTGCCAGCAGTTCCCCGGAGGGGTTGTATCAGCCCCAGCATTTT
CDR3aa: CASSSPEGLYQPQHF

abundance: .
j_gene: TRBJ1-5
d_gene: .
v_gene: TRBV6-6
CDR3nt: TGTGCCAGCAGTTACGCAGATCAGCCCCAGCATTTT
CDR3aa: CASSYADQPQHF

abundance: few
j_gene: TRBJ2-2
d_gene: .
v_gene: TRBV9
CDR3nt: TGTGCCAGCAGCTCCCGGACCGGGGAGCTGTTTTTT
CDR3aa: CASSSRTGELFF

abundance: .
j_gene: TRBJ2-1
d_gene: TRBD2
v_gene: TRBV5-4
CDR3nt: TGTGCCAGCAGCCGTCAGACCGGCGGGAGGGCCTACAATGAGCAGTTCTTC
CDR3aa: CASSRQTGGRAYNEQFF

abundance: .
j_gene: TRBJ2-5
d_gene: .
v_gene: TRBV7-2
CDR3nt: TGTGCCAGCAGCTCTCCGGGTGGGACCCAGTACTTC
CDR3aa: CASSSPGGTQYF

abundance: once
j_gene: TRBJ1-1
d_gene: .
v_gene: TRBV29-1
CDR3nt: TGCAGCGTTGGTTCAGGGGTGGGCACTGAAGCTTTCTTT
CDR3aa: CSVGSGVGTEAFF

abundance: few
j_gene: TRBJ2-3
d_gene: TRBD2
v_gene: TRBV29-1
CDR3nt: TGCAGCGTTGTGAGACTAGCGGGAACGTACGGGGGAGATACGCAGTATTTT
CDR3aa: CSVVRLAGTYGGDTQYF

abundance: once
j_gene: TRBJ2-7
d_gene: .
v_gene: TRBV7-2
CDR3nt: TGTGCCAGCAGCTTACCAAGGGGCGTAGAGCAGTACTTC
CDR3aa: CASSLPRGVEQYF

abundance: .
j_gene: TRBJ1-1
d_gene: .
v_gene: TRBV7-2
CDR3nt: TGTGCCAGCAGCTCCACAGTGAACACTGAAGCTTTCTTT
CDR3aa: CASSSTVNTEAFF

abundance: .
j_gene: TRBJ2-2
d_gene: .
v_gene: TRBV14
CDR3nt: TGTGCCAGCAGCCAAGGGAGCGGGGAGCTGTTTTTT
CDR3aa: CASSQGSGELFF

abundance: .
j_gene: TRBJ2-1
d_gene: .
v_gene: TRBV6-5
CDR3nt: TGTGCCAGCAGTTACTGGGGGAGGAGTGGAAATGAGCAGTTCTTC
CDR3aa: CASSYWGRSGNEQFF

abundance: .
j_gene: TRBJ2-1
d_gene: .
v_gene: TRBV9
CDR3nt: TGTGCCAGCAGCCCCGGGGGGCAGGCAGTATACAATGAGCAGTTCTTC
CDR3aa: CASSPGGQAVYNEQFF

abundance: .
j_gene: TRBJ1-3
d_gene: TRBD1
v_gene: TRBV28
CDR3nt: TGTGCCAGCAGTTCAACCTCCGGGACAGGGGTAATTGTCGCTGCGGGGACCATATATTTT
CDR3aa: CASSSTSGTGVIVAAGTIYF

abundance: .
j_gene: TRBJ1-2
d_gene: .
v_gene: TRBV11-2
CDR3nt: TGTGCCAGCAGCTCGGGGTTTGATAGTGGCTACACCTTC
CDR3aa: CASSSGFDSGYTF

abundance: .
j_gene: TRBJ2-1
d_gene: TRBD2
v_gene: TRBV5-1
CDR3nt: TGCGCCAGCAGCTCGGGGGGTAGGGATGAGCAGTTCTTC
CDR3aa: CASSSGGRDEQFF

abundance: once
j_gene: TRBJ2-5
d_gene: .
v_gene: TRBV7-9
CDR3nt: TGTGCCAGCAGCTTAGGCCCGACAGTTAAAGAGACCCAGTACTTC
CDR3aa: CASSLGPTVKETQYF

abundance: .
j_gene: TRBJ2-7
d_gene: .
v_gene: TRBV4-1
CDR3nt: TGCGCCAGCAGCCAAGAGCTTGAGGGGGGGTACGAGCAGTACTTC
CDR3aa: CASSQELEGGYEQYF

abundance: few
j_gene: TRBJ1-6
d_gene: .
v_gene: TRBV18
CDR3nt: TGTGCCAGCTCGCTCTCCGGGACAATAAATTCACCCCTCCACTTT
CDR3aa: CASSLSGTINSPLHF

abundance: .
j_gene: TRBJ2-3
d_gene: TRBD1
v_gene: TRBV6-5
CDR3nt: TGTGCCAGCAGACAGGGGGCAACAGATACGCAGTATTTT
CDR3aa: CASRQGATDTQYF

abundance: few
j_gene: TRBJ1-2
d_gene: TRBD1
v_gene: TRBV19
CDR3nt: TGTGCCAGTAGTCCACGGGACAGTTACTATGGCTACACCTTC
CDR3aa: CASSPRDSYYGYTF

abundance: .
j_gene: TRBJ1-2
d_gene: .
v_gene: TRBV25-1
CDR3nt: TGTGCCAGCAGTGAAGGGGGGGCTCGGGGCTACACCTTC
CDR3aa: CASSEGGARGYTF

abundance: .
j_gene: TRBJ2-7
d_gene: TRBD1
v_gene: TRBV6-1
CDR3nt: TGTGCCAGCAGTGAAGACAGGGGTGGCGAGCAGTACTTC
CDR3aa: CASSEDRGGEQYF

abundance: few
j_gene: TRBJ2-1
d_gene: TRBD2
v_gene: TRBV2
CDR3nt: TGTGCCAGCAGAGTCAGCGGGGGGGCCTACAATGAGCAGTTCTTC
CDR3aa: CASRVSGGAYNEQFF